This T cell receptor (beta chain) was identified in a study of spatial heterogeneity in lung cancer. Indicated time point: sample taken at primary tumor resection. This CDR3 region has 13 residues. Germline CDR1 is MGHRA and CDR2 is YSYEKL. Trimming left V 10 bases short and J 2 bases short, with 12 bases between. TCRdb analysed the 5' RACE reads with MiXCR anew, one entry per CDR3 protein. The repertoire holds some 100,000 distinct CDR3 sequences, less than 15% seen once, with about two fifths in the top ten. This clonotype was detected only a few times. The chain recombines TRBV4-1 with TRBJ1-3, with no clear D. This specimen consisted of PBMCs, obtained at surgery. The receptor comes from a male donor with early-stage non-small cell lung cancer. CDR3 loop: CATSALAGNTIYF. In nucleotides, the CDR3 is TGCGCCACAAGCGCACTCGCTGGAAACACCATATATTTT.